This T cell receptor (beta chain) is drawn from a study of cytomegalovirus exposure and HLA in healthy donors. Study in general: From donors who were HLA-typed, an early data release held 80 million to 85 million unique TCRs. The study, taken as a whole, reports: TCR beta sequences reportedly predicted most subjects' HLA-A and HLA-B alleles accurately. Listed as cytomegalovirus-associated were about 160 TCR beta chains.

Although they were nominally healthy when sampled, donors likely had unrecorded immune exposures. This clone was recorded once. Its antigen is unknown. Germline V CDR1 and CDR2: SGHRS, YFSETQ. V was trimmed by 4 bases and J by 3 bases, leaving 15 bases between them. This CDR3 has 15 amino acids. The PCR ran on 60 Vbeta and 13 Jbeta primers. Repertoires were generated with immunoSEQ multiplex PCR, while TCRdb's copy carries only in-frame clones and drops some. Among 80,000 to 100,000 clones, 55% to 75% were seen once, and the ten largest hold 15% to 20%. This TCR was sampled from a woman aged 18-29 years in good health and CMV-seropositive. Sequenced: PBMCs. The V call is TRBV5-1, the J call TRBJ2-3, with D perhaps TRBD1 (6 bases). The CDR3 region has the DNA TGCGCCAGCAGCGCCCAAACAGGGTGGACAGATACGCAGTATTTT. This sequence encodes CASSAQTGWTDTQYF.